This is a list of T cell receptor beta chains from one sample in a study of Graves' ophthalmopathy and Graves' hyperthyroidism. One entry per CDR3 protein results from TCRdb running MiXCR on the multiplex PCR reads. The table shows 150,000 or so distinct CDR3 sequences, with over 35% occurring only once. The sequenced sample consisted of peripheral blood. The receptors derive from a woman in her thirties or forties with Graves' ophthalmopathy. The CDR3 runs from the conserved cysteine through the conserved F or W. A D gene is named only where the DNA matches it firmly. The size field is filled for only some rows; it gives once, few, many or a size class.

V gene: TRBV7-9; clone size: many; D gene: .; J gene: TRBJ1-1; CDR3 protein: CASSPNINTEAFF; CDR3 DNA: TGTGCCAGCAGTCCTAATATTAACACTGAAGCTTTCTTT
V gene: TRBV6-1; clone size: .; D gene: .; J gene: TRBJ1-5; CDR3 protein: CASSEDPTRFWQPQHF; CDR3 DNA: TGTGCCAGCAGTGAAGACCCGACAAGGTTCTGGCAGCCCCAGCATTTT
V gene: TRBV12-3/TRBV12-4; clone size: .; D gene: .; J gene: TRBJ2-5; CDR3 protein: CASSFWQAEETQYF; CDR3 DNA: TGTGCCAGCAGTTTTTGGCAGGCGGAGGAGACCCAGTACTTC
V gene: TRBV3-1; clone size: many; D gene: .; J gene: TRBJ2-5; CDR3 protein: CASSTSIQGAETQYF; CDR3 DNA: .
V gene: TRBV6-2/TRBV6-3; clone size: .; D gene: .; J gene: TRBJ1-5; CDR3 protein: CASSYSGGQDQPQHF; CDR3 DNA: TGTGCCAGCAGTTACTCCGGGGGGCAGGATCAGCCCCAGCATTTT
V gene: TRBV7-9; clone size: .; D gene: .; J gene: TRBJ1-3; CDR3 protein: CTVGLSGNTIYF; CDR3 DNA: TGTACAGTGGGACTCTCTGGAAACACCATATATTTT
V gene: TRBV7-2; clone size: .; D gene: .; J gene: TRBJ1-5; CDR3 protein: CASSLSGYSNQPQHF; CDR3 DNA: TGTGCCAGCAGCTTATCAGGTTATAGCAATCAGCCCCAGCATTTT
V gene: TRBV6-1; clone size: once; D gene: .; J gene: TRBJ1-6; CDR3 protein: CASSGGYNSPLHF; CDR3 DNA: TGTGCCAGCAGTGGAGGTTATAATTCACCCCTCCACTTT
V gene: TRBV29-1; clone size: many; D gene: .; J gene: TRBJ2-7; CDR3 protein: CSVELQGGSYEQYF; CDR3 DNA: TGCAGCGTTGAATTGCAGGGTGGTTCCTACGAGCAGTACTTC
V gene: TRBV15; clone size: few; D gene: TRBD1; J gene: TRBJ2-7; CDR3 protein: CATRSTGGSEQYF; CDR3 DNA: TGTGCCACCAGATCGACAGGGGGTAGCGAGCAGTACTTC
V gene: TRBV5-1; clone size: many; D gene: TRBD2; J gene: TRBJ2-7; CDR3 protein: CASSVPLAGGSEQYF; CDR3 DNA: TGCGCCAGCAGCGTACCACTAGCGGGAGGTTCCGAGCAGTACTTC
V gene: TRBV28; clone size: .; D gene: .; J gene: TRBJ1-1; CDR3 protein: CASSVYTEAFF; CDR3 DNA: TGTGCCAGCAGTGTCTACACTGAAGCTTTCTTT
V gene: TRBV5-1; clone size: many; D gene: .; J gene: TRBJ1-6; CDR3 protein: CASSISGDNNSPLHF; CDR3 DNA: TGCGCCAGCAGCATAAGCGGGGACAACAATTCACCCCTCCACTTT
V gene: TRBV10-2; clone size: many; D gene: .; J gene: TRBJ2-7; CDR3 protein: CASSPPRETYEQYF; CDR3 DNA: TGCGCCAGCAGTCCACCCAGGGAAACCTACGAGCAGTACTTC
V gene: TRBV6-4; clone size: many; D gene: TRBD1; J gene: TRBJ1-2; CDR3 protein: CASSRLGDPGQGVLHYGYTF; CDR3 DNA: TGTGCCAGCAGTCGACTAGGTGACCCGGGACAGGGGGTTCTTCACTATGGCTACACCTTC
V gene: TRBV5-1; clone size: .; D gene: TRBD1; J gene: TRBJ1-2; CDR3 protein: CASSLAGTDDYTF; CDR3 DNA: TGCGCCAGCAGCCTCGCCGGGACAGATGACTACACCTTC
V gene: TRBV19; clone size: .; D gene: TRBD2; J gene: TRBJ2-5; CDR3 protein: CASSPTSPRQTQYF; CDR3 DNA: TGTGCCAGTAGCCCGACTAGCCCTCGACAGACCCAGTACTTC
V gene: TRBV28; clone size: .; D gene: .; J gene: TRBJ1-1; CDR3 protein: CASSSLSGSRPEAFF; CDR3 DNA: TGTGCCAGCAGTTCGTTATCTGGGTCGCGTCCTGAAGCTTTCTTT
V gene: TRBV19; clone size: many; D gene: .; J gene: TRBJ1-2; CDR3 protein: CASDGSNYGYTF; CDR3 DNA: TGTGCCAGCGACGGAAGCAACTATGGCTACACCTTC
V gene: TRBV27; clone size: many; D gene: .; J gene: TRBJ1-1; CDR3 protein: CASSSLSRGLGNTEAFF; CDR3 DNA: TGTGCCAGCAGTTCCCTATCCCGGGGGCTAGGGAACACTGAAGCTTTCTTT
V gene: TRBV20-1; clone size: many; D gene: .; J gene: TRBJ2-5; CDR3 protein: CSARVWGTGYETQYF; CDR3 DNA: TGCAGTGCTAGAGTTTGGGGTACGGGTTATGAGACCCAGTACTTC
V gene: TRBV19; clone size: many; D gene: .; J gene: TRBJ2-4; CDR3 protein: CASSINRNIQYF; CDR3 DNA: TGTGCCAGTAGCATAAACCGAAACATTCAGTACTTC
V gene: TRBV28; clone size: many; D gene: .; J gene: TRBJ2-4; CDR3 protein: CASSFIGLGIQYF; CDR3 DNA: TGTGCCAGCAGTTTCATAGGTTTGGGGATTCAGTACTTC
V gene: TRBV6-2/TRBV6-3; clone size: many; D gene: .; J gene: TRBJ1-1; CDR3 protein: CASTETGNTEAFF; CDR3 DNA: TGTGCCAGCACCGAAACAGGGAACACTGAAGCTTTCTTT
V gene: TRBV6-5; clone size: many; D gene: .; J gene: TRBJ2-7; CDR3 protein: CASSNAGTAYEQYF; CDR3 DNA: TGTGCCAGCAGTAACGCCGGGACGGCCTACGAGCAGTACTTC
V gene: TRBV18; clone size: many; D gene: TRBD1; J gene: TRBJ2-2; CDR3 protein: CASSLDRVNPGELFF; CDR3 DNA: TGTGCCAGCTCACTGGACAGGGTGAATCCCGGGGAGCTGTTTTTT
V gene: TRBV2; clone size: .; D gene: TRBD1; J gene: TRBJ1-2; CDR3 protein: CASSEGRGHLGYTF; CDR3 DNA: TGTGCCAGCAGTGAAGGCAGGGGGCATTTGGGCTACACCTTC
V gene: TRBV6-1; clone size: many; D gene: .; J gene: TRBJ1-1; CDR3 protein: CASRVGHLNTEAFF; CDR3 DNA: TGTGCCAGCAGGGTGGGGCACCTGAACACTGAAGCTTTCTTT
V gene: TRBV5-8; clone size: .; D gene: .; J gene: TRBJ2-4; CDR3 protein: CASSPRLAYIQYF; CDR3 DNA: TGTGCCAGCAGTCCGAGGTTGGCATACATTCAGTACTTC
V gene: TRBV19; clone size: many; D gene: TRBD1; J gene: TRBJ1-5; CDR3 protein: CASRRTGDYNQPQHF; CDR3 DNA: TGTGCCAGTAGACGGACAGGGGACTATAATCAGCCCCAGCATTTT
V gene: TRBV28; clone size: many; D gene: .; J gene: TRBJ1-5; CDR3 protein: CASSPGPNQPQHF; CDR3 DNA: TGTGCCAGCAGTCCGGGCCCCAATCAGCCCCAGCATTTT
V gene: TRBV2; clone size: .; D gene: TRBD1; J gene: TRBJ1-1; CDR3 protein: CASRRTPGQENTEAFF; CDR3 DNA: TGTGCCAGCAGGCGGACCCCAGGACAGGAAAACACTGAAGCTTTCTTT
V gene: TRBV29-1; clone size: many; D gene: TRBD1; J gene: TRBJ1-5; CDR3 protein: CSVGQGVGQPQHF; CDR3 DNA: TGCAGCGTAGGACAGGGGGTCGGGCAGCCCCAGCATTTT
V gene: TRBV6-5; clone size: once; D gene: .; J gene: TRBJ1-1; CDR3 protein: CASSYSSISEAFF; CDR3 DNA: TGTGCCAGCAGTTACTCGTCGATATCTGAAGCTTTCTTT
V gene: TRBV7-3; clone size: many; D gene: .; J gene: TRBJ2-5; CDR3 protein: CASSLTPGGETQYF; CDR3 DNA: TGTGCCAGCAGCTTAACTCCCGGCGGCGAGACCCAGTACTTC
V gene: TRBV7-2; clone size: .; D gene: .; J gene: TRBJ1-2; CDR3 protein: CASSAYRENRGYTF; CDR3 DNA: TGTGCCAGCAGCGCCTACAGAGAGAATCGCGGCTACACCTTC
V gene: TRBV5-1; clone size: many; D gene: .; J gene: TRBJ2-5; CDR3 protein: CASSLLTGPRLTRTETQYF; CDR3 DNA: TGCGCCAGCAGCTTGTTGACGGGACCACGTCTCACGAGGACAGAGACCCAGTACTTC
V gene: TRBV10-3; clone size: many; D gene: .; J gene: TRBJ1-1; CDR3 protein: CAISDGQRTEAFF; CDR3 DNA: TGTGCCATCAGTGATGGACAGCGAACTGAAGCTTTCTTT
V gene: TRBV19; clone size: many; D gene: TRBD1; J gene: TRBJ1-2; CDR3 protein: CASSTRQGYYGYTF; CDR3 DNA: TGTGCCAGTAGTACTCGACAGGGCTACTATGGCTACACCTTC
V gene: TRBV20-1; clone size: .; D gene: .; J gene: TRBJ1-3; CDR3 protein: CSARVGSTIYF; CDR3 DNA: TGCAGTGCTAGAGTGGGGAGCACCATATATTTT
V gene: TRBV4-1; clone size: many; D gene: .; J gene: TRBJ1-1; CDR3 protein: CASSQEWARENTEAFF; CDR3 DNA: TGCGCCAGCAGCCAAGAATGGGCGAGGGAGAACACTGAAGCTTTCTTT
V gene: TRBV6-5; clone size: many; D gene: .; J gene: TRBJ1-1; CDR3 protein: CASSYSGGPLNTEAFF; CDR3 DNA: TGTGCCAGCAGTTACTCGGGGGGGCCTTTGAACACTGAAGCTTTCTTT
V gene: TRBV6-2/TRBV6-3; clone size: .; D gene: TRBD1; J gene: TRBJ1-1; CDR3 protein: CASSGRTGHTEAFF; CDR3 DNA: TGTGCCAGCAGCGGTAGGACAGGGCACACTGAAGCTTTCTTT
V gene: TRBV12-3/TRBV12-4; clone size: many; D gene: .; J gene: TRBJ2-5; CDR3 protein: CASSWALQETQYF; CDR3 DNA: TGTGCCAGCAGTTGGGCGCTCCAAGAGACCCAGTACTTC
V gene: TRBV24-1; clone size: .; D gene: .; J gene: TRBJ2-7; CDR3 protein: CATQKSGSYEQYF; CDR3 DNA: TGTGCCACACAAAAGAGCGGTTCCTACGAGCAGTACTTC
V gene: TRBV27; clone size: .; D gene: TRBD2; J gene: TRBJ2-7; CDR3 protein: CASSLFSGRGYEQYF; CDR3 DNA: TGTGCCAGCAGTTTGTTTAGCGGGAGAGGGTACGAGCAGTACTTC
V gene: TRBV20-1; clone size: .; D gene: .; J gene: TRBJ1-1; CDR3 protein: CSAGGVGNTEAFF; CDR3 DNA: TGCAGTGCTGGCGGGGTGGGGAACACTGAAGCTTTCTTT
V gene: TRBV20-1; clone size: many; D gene: .; J gene: TRBJ2-5; CDR3 protein: CSAKPVEVRKTQYF; CDR3 DNA: TGCAGTGCTAAGCCCGTCGAGGTTCGAAAGACCCAGTACTTC
V gene: TRBV7-2; clone size: .; D gene: .; J gene: TRBJ1-2; CDR3 protein: CANSPRRDYGYTF; CDR3 DNA: TGTGCCAACAGCCCTAGGAGGGACTATGGCTACACCTTC
V gene: TRBV6-1; clone size: .; D gene: .; J gene: TRBJ1-1; CDR3 protein: CASRGIRNTEAFF; CDR3 DNA: TGTGCCAGCAGGGGGATCCGGAACACTGAAGCTTTCTTT
V gene: TRBV24-1; clone size: many; D gene: .; J gene: TRBJ2-3; CDR3 protein: CATSDPTTVSSTDTQYF; CDR3 DNA: TGTGCCACCAGTGATCCCACAACAGTTTCTAGCACAGATACGCAGTATTTT
V gene: TRBV6-5; clone size: many; D gene: .; J gene: TRBJ2-7; CDR3 protein: CASSLLGGSKQYF; CDR3 DNA: TGTGCCAGCAGCCTTCTCGGAGGGAGTAAGCAGTACTTC
V gene: TRBV6-6; clone size: many; D gene: TRBD2; J gene: TRBJ2-3; CDR3 protein: CASSRLGGSIDTQYF; CDR3 DNA: TGTGCCAGCAGTAGGCTCGGGGGGAGCATAGATACGCAGTATTTT
V gene: TRBV28; clone size: many; D gene: TRBD1; J gene: TRBJ2-7; CDR3 protein: CASKRQGANEQYF; CDR3 DNA: TGTGCCAGCAAAAGACAGGGGGCCAACGAGCAGTACTTC
V gene: TRBV2; clone size: many; D gene: TRBD2; J gene: TRBJ2-1; CDR3 protein: CASRGASGLNEQFF; CDR3 DNA: TGTGCCAGCAGGGGGGCTAGCGGGCTAAATGAGCAGTTCTTC
V gene: TRBV29-1; clone size: .; D gene: .; J gene: TRBJ2-5; CDR3 protein: CSSVGSQETQYF; CDR3 DNA: TGCAGCTCTGTTGGGTCCCAAGAGACCCAGTACTTC
V gene: TRBV12-3/TRBV12-4; clone size: .; D gene: .; J gene: TRBJ1-5; CDR3 protein: CASSPWEQPQHF; CDR3 DNA: TGTGCCAGCAGTCCTTGGGAGCAGCCCCAGCATTTT
V gene: TRBV7-2; clone size: many; D gene: .; J gene: TRBJ1-2; CDR3 protein: CASSFEGSYGYTF; CDR3 DNA: TGTGCCAGCAGCTTTGAGGGATCCTATGGCTACACCTTC
V gene: TRBV6-2/TRBV6-3; clone size: few; D gene: .; J gene: TRBJ2-6; CDR3 protein: CASNTADGPFSHSGANVLTF; CDR3 DNA: TGTGCCAGTAACACCGCGGACGGACCCTTTTCGCACTCTGGGGCCAACGTCCTGACTTTC
V gene: TRBV28; clone size: .; D gene: .; J gene: TRBJ2-7; CDR3 protein: CASSFETAPIREQYF; CDR3 DNA: TGTGCCAGCAGTTTTGAGACAGCGCCAATTCGCGAGCAGTACTTC